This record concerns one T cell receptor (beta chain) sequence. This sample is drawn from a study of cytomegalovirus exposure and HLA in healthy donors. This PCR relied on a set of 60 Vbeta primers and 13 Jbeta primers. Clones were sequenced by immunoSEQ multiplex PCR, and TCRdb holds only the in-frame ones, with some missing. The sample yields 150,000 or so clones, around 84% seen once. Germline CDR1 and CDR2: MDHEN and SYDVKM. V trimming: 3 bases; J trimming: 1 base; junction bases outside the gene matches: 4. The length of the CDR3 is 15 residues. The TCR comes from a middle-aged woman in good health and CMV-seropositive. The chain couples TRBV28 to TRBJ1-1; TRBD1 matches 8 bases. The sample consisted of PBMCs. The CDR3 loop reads CASSFSGTGNTEAFF. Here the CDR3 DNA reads TGTGCCAGCAGTTTCTCCGGGACAGGGAACACTGAAGCTTTCTTT.